The rows below give T cell receptor beta chains drawn from one sample of a study of T cell changes during pregnancy in multiple sclerosis. Clones were sequenced by immunoSEQ multiplex PCR, and TCRdb holds only the in-frame ones, with some missing. Counted here are 65,000 to 75,000 clones, 91% occurring once; the ten biggest clones make up under 1.5%. Sequences were derived from peripheral blood, sampled in the second trimester of pregnancy. The receptors shown here come from a female donor with multiple sclerosis, enrolled in a pregnancy study. Each CDR3 is given with its conserved first and last residue. Each record gives: V gene, clone size, J gene, D gene, CDR3 protein, CDR3 DNA. D genes are given only for firm matches. Clone size is given for some rows only: seen once, a few or many times, or a class if the clone is expanded.

TRBV4-1,.,TRBJ2-1,.,CASSQATPVSNEQFF,TGCGCCAGCAGCCAAGCGACTCCCGTCTCCAATGAGCAGTTCTTC
TRBV7-7,few,TRBJ2-2,.,CASSPPFETRLFF,TGTGCCAGCAGCCCCCCTTTTGAGACTAGGCTGTTTTTT
TRBV11-2,.,TRBJ2-3,TRBD1,CASSLGTGQAIGTDTQYF,TGTGCCAGCAGCTTAGGGACAGGACAGGCGATTGGCACAGATACGCAGTATTTT
TRBV7-3,.,TRBJ2-7,.,CASSPELAPSYEQYF,TGTGCCAGCAGCCCAGAGTTAGCTCCAAGCTACGAGCAGTACTTC
TRBV5-1,.,TRBJ1-2,.,CASSLGQRPAGGYTF,TGCGCCAGCAGCTTGGGGCAGCGACCGGCCGGTGGCTACACCTTC
TRBV11-2,.,TRBJ1-3,.,CASSRGGGNTIYF,TGTGCCAGCAGTCGGGGGGGTGGAAACACCATATATTTT
TRBV9,.,TRBJ1-1,.,CASSAPSSEAFF,TGTGCCAGCAGCGCTCCTTCTTCTGAAGCTTTCTTT
TRBV7-2,.,TRBJ2-3,TRBD1,CASSSRDRFTDTQYF,TGTGCCAGCAGCTCCCGGGACAGATTCACAGATACGCAGTATTTT
TRBV7-9,.,TRBJ1-5,TRBD1,CASHPGQGNQPQHF,TGTGCCAGCCACCCGGGACAGGGCAATCAGCCCCAGCATTTT
TRBV9,once,TRBJ1-4,.,CASSPNRVPDEKLFF,TGTGCCAGCAGCCCCAACAGGGTCCCCGATGAAAAACTGTTTTTT
TRBV29-1,.,TRBJ1-3,TRBD1,CSVSTGGFSGNTIYF,TGCAGCGTTTCTACAGGGGGTTTCTCTGGAAACACCATATATTTT
TRBV2,.,TRBJ2-1,.,CASSPRGRPSYNEQFF,TGTGCCAGCAGTCCTCGTGGGCGCCCCTCCTACAATGAGCAGTTCTTC
TRBV6-1,.,TRBJ2-7,TRBD2,CASTSGLSYEQYF,TGTGCCAGCACTAGCGGGCTTTCCTACGAGCAGTACTTC
TRBV5-6,.,TRBJ1-3,.,CASRDWERQFTGNTIYF,TGTGCCAGCAGAGACTGGGAAAGACAGTTTACTGGAAACACCATATATTTT
TRBV19,.,TRBJ1-5,.,CASKQIQGGFEPQHF,TGTGCCAGTAAACAGATACAAGGAGGTTTCGAGCCCCAGCATTTT
TRBV10-3,.,TRBJ2-3,TRBD2,CAIRRGGITDTQYF,TGTGCCATAAGGCGGGGGGGCATCACAGATACGCAGTATTTT
TRBV5-6,.,TRBJ1-2,TRBD1,CASSSTGPYGYTF,TGTGCCAGCAGCTCGACAGGGCCCTATGGCTACACCTTC
TRBV7-2,once,TRBJ2-1,.,CASSFGQNSYNEQFF,TGTGCCAGCAGCTTCGGACAGAATAGCTACAATGAGCAGTTCTTC
TRBV4-2,.,TRBJ2-2,TRBD2,CASSPSGGAASTGELFF,TGTGCCAGCAGCCCTAGCGGGGGGGCCGCATCGACCGGGGAGCTGTTTTTT
TRBV19,.,TRBJ1-5,.,CASSITGGGWNQPQHF,TGTGCCAGTAGTATAACCGGGGGGGGGTGGAATCAGCCCCAGCATTTT
TRBV5-1,once,TRBJ2-5,TRBD2,CASSRRGLAGGGSATQYF,TGCGCCAGCAGCCGCCGGGGACTAGCGGGAGGAGGCTCCGCGACCCAGTACTTC
TRBV7-2,.,TRBJ1-2,.,CASTGLTGYGYTF,TGTGCCAGCACCGGACTGACAGGCTATGGCTACACCTTC
TRBV21-1,once,TRBJ1-2,.,CASIPGYTNYGYTF,TGTGCCAGCATCCCAGGATATACTAACTATGGCTACACCTTC
TRBV7-9,.,TRBJ2-7,.,CASSNPRGRDEQYF,TGTGCCAGCAGCAACCCCAGGGGTCGCGACGAGCAGTACTTC
TRBV7-7,few,TRBJ2-2,TRBD2,CASRPSGTSLTGELFF,TGTGCCAGCAGGCCCTCCGGGACTAGTCTCACCGGGGAGCTGTTTTTT
TRBV27,once,TRBJ2-7,TRBD1,CASSVGQGQDYEQYF,TGTGCCAGCAGTGTAGGACAGGGTCAGGATTACGAGCAGTACTTC
TRBV19,.,TRBJ1-2,.,CASSIGHRIARDGYTF,TGTGCCAGTAGTATCGGACACAGGATCGCCCGAGATGGCTACACCTTC
TRBV19,once,TRBJ2-2,TRBD1,CASSPDRGLIGELFF,TGTGCCAGTAGTCCGGACAGGGGGCTTATCGGGGAGCTGTTTTTT
TRBV6-5,.,TRBJ1-2,TRBD1,CASSPRGDSGYGYTF,TGTGCCAGCAGTCCACGCGGGGACAGCGGCTATGGCTACACCTTC
TRBV5-6,.,TRBJ2-7,.,CASSLLTGTGGEQYF,TGTGCCAGCAGCTTGTTAACAGGGACGGGAGGCGAGCAGTACTTC
TRBV30,.,TRBJ1-4,.,CAWSANGGEDEKLFF,TGTGCCTGGAGCGCCAACGGGGGAGAAGATGAAAAACTGTTTTTT
TRBV10-1,.,TRBJ2-7,.,CASSANRTYYEQYF,TGCGCCAGCAGCGCCAACAGGACCTACTACGAGCAGTACTTC
TRBV13,.,TRBJ2-1,.,CASSLRRAPDEQFF,TGTGCCAGCAGCTTAAGGAGGGCTCCCGATGAGCAGTTCTTC
TRBV7-3,.,TRBJ1-6,.,CASSLAGGNSPLHF,TGTGCCAGCAGCTTGGCGGGGGGTAATTCACCCCTCCACTTT
TRBV2,once,TRBJ1-1,TRBD1,CASSDPPTGDTEAFF,TGTGCCAGCAGTGACCCCCCGACAGGGGACACTGAAGCTTTCTTT
TRBV18,.,TRBJ1-1,.,CASSPAGRGLNTEAFF,TGTGCCAGCTCACCCGCCGGGAGGGGACTGAACACTGAAGCTTTCTTT
TRBV6-1,.,TRBJ2-1,.,CASSVSVLPNEQFF,TGTGCCAGCAGTGTATCGGTTTTGCCTAATGAGCAGTTCTTC
TRBV27,.,TRBJ2-7,TRBD1,CASSLYPPGGWNSYEQYF,TGTGCCAGCAGTCTTTATCCGCCAGGGGGCTGGAACTCCTACGAGCAGTACTTC
TRBV18,.,TRBJ2-7,.,CASSPQLNEQYF,TGTGCCAGCTCACCACAATTAAACGAGCAGTACTTC
TRBV6-5,.,TRBJ2-7,TRBD1,CASSYGTGSSYEQYF,TGTGCCAGCAGTTACGGGACAGGGAGCTCCTACGAGCAGTACTTC